Sequencing of this T cell receptor (beta chain) was carried out in a study of response to subunit inactivated influenza vaccine. General study results and limits: That few new T cells are recruited by each seasonal influenza vaccination was the authors' suggestion.

The CDR3 spans 15 residues. V shed 4 bases, J shed 6 bases, and the junction held 9 bases outside the gene matches. CDR1 LNHDA and CDR2 SQIVND come from the germline V gene (reference sequence). In regard to this clonotype: What it binds is unknown.

One entry per CDR3 protein, called by TCRdb with MiXCR from the RT-PCR reads. The data contain about 300,000 distinct CDR3 sequences, about 20% of them singletons. The V call is TRBV19, the J call TRBJ1-5, with 7 bases matching TRBD1. The origin of this receptor is a man aged 50 to 69 who received an inactivated influenza vaccine. The source material was PBMCs from blood, sampled about 20 months after vaccination. CDR3 sequence reads: CASSTVRQGFQPQHF. The CDR3 nucleotides read TGTGCCAGTAGTACCGTGCGACAGGGCTTTCAGCCCCAGCATTTT.